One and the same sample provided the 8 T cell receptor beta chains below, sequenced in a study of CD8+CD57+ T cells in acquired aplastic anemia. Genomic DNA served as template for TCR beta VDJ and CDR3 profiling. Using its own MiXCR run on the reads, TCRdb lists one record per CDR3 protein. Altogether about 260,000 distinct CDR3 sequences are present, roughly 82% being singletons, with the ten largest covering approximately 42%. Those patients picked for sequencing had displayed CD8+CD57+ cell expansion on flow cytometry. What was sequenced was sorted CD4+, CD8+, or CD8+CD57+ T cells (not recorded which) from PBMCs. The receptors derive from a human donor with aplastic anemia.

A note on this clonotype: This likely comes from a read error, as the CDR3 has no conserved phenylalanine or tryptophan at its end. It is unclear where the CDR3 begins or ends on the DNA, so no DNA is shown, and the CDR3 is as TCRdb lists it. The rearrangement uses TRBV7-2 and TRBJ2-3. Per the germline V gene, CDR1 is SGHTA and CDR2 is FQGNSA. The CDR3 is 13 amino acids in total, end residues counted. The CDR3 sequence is CASSLLLRDRECL.

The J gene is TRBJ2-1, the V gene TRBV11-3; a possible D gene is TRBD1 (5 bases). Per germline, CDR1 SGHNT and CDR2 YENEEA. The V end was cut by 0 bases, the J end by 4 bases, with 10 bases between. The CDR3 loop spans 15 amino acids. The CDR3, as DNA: TGTGCCAGCAGCTTAGATCTGACAGATTACAATGAGCAGTTCTTC. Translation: CASSLDLTDYNEQFF.

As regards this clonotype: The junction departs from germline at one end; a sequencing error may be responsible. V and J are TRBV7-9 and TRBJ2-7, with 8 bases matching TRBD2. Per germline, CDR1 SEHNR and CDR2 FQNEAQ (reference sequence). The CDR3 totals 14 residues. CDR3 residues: CATSCRGSGGDHYF. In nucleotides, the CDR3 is TGTGCCACCAGCTGTCGGGGAAGCGGGGGCGACCATTACTTC.

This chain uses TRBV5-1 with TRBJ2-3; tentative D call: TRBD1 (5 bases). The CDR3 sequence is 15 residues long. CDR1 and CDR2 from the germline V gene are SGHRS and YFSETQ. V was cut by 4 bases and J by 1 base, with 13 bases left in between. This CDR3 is CASSQAGSGTDTQYF. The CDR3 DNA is TGCGCCAGCAGCCAAGCAGGGTCGGGCACAGATACGCAGTATTTT.

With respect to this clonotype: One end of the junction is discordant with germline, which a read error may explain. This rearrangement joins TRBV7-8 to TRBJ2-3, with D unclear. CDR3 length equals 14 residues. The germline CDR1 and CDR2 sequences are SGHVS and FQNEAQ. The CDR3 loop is CASSSAVTAGQFFF. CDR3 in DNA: TGTGCCAGCAGCTCCGCGGTTACGGCCGGTCAGTTCTTCTTT.

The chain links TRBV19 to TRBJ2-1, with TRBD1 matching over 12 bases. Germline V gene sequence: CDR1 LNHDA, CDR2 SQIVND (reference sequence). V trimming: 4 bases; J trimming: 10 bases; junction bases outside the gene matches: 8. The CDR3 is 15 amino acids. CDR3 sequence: CASSRGTGGSGEQFF. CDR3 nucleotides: TGTGCCAGTAGTAGGGGGACAGGGGGCTCTGGGGAGCAGTTCTTC. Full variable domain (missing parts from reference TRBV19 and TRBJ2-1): DGGITQSPKYLFRKEGQNVTLSCEQNLNHDAMYWYRQDPGQGLRLIYYSQIVNDFQKGDIAEGYSVSREKKESFPLTVTSAQKNPTAFYLCASSRGTGGSGEQFFGPGTRLTVL.

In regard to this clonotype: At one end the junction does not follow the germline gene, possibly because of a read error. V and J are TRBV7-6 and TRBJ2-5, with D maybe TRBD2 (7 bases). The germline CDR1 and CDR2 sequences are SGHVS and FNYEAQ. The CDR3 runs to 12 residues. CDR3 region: CARAGGAETQYF. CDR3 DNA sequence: TGCGCCAGAGCTGGGGGGGCGGAGACCCAGTACTTC.

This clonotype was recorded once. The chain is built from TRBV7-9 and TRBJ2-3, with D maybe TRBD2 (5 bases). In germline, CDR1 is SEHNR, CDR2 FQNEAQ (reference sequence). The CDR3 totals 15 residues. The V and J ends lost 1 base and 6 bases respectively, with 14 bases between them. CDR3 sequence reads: CASSLVVSGGDTQYF. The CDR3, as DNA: TGTGCCAGCAGCTTAGTAGTGAGTGGCGGGGATACGCAGTATTTT.